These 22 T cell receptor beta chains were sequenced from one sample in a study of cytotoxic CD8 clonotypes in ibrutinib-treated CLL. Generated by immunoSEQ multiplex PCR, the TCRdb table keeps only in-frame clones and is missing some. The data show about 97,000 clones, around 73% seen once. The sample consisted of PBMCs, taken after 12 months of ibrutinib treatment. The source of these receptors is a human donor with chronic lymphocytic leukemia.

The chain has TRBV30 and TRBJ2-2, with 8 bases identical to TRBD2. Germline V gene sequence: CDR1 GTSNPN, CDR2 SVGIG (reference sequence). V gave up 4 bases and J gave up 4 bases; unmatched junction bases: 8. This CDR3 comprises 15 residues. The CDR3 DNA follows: TGTGCCTGGAACTTCGGGGGGGCCGGCACCGGGGAGCTGTTTTTT. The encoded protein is CAWNFGGAGTGELFF.

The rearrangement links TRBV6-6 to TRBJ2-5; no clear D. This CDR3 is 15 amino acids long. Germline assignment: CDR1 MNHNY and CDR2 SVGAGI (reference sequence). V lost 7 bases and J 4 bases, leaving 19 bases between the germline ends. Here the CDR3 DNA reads TGTGCCAGCATCGCTATCCTCTATGATTTAGAGACCCAGTACTTC. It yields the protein CASIAILYDLETQYF.

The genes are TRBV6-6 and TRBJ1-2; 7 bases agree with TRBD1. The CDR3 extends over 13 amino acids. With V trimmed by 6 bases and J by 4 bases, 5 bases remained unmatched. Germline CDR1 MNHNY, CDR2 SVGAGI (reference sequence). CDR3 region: CASRADRLYGYTF. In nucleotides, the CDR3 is TGTGCCAGCAGGGCGGACAGGCTCTATGGCTACACCTTC.

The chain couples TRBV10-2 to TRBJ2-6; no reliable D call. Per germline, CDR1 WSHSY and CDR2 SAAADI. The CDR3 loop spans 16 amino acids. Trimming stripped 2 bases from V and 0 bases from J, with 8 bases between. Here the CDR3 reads CASSELGASGANVLTF. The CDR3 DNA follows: TGCGCCAGCAGTGAGCTCGGAGCCTCTGGGGCCAACGTCCTGACTTTC.

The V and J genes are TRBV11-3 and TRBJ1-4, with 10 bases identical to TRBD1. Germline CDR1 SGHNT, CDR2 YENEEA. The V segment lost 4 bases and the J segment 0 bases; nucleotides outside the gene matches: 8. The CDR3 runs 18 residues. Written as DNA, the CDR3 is TGTGCCAGCAGCTCTAGGCGACAGGGGGCCTCAACTAATGAAAAACTGTTTTTT. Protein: CASSSRRQGASTNEKLFF.

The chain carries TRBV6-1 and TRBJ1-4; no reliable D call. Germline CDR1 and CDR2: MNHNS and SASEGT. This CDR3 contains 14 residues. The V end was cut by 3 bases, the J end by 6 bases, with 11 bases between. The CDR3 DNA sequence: TGTGCCAGCAGTGATTTGGGCGGGGATGAAAAACTGTTTTTT. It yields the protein CASSDLGGDEKLFF.

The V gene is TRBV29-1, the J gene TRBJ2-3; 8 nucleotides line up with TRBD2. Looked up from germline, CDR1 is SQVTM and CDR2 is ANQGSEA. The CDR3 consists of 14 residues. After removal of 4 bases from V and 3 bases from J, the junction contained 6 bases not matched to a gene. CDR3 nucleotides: TGCAGCGTTGCGGGGGGGCAAAGAACAGATACGCAGTATTTT. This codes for CSVAGGQRTDTQYF.

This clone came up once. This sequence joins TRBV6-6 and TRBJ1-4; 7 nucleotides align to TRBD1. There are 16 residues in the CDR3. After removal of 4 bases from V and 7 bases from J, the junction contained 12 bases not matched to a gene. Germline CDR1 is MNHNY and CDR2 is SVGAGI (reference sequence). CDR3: CASSSGDSISVEKLFF. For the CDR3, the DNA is TGTGCCAGCAGTTCGGGGGACAGTATATCGGTTGAAAAACTGTTTTTT.

The DNA of the CDR3 is TGTGCCAGCTCACCAAAGGGGGGGGCGAAAGGAGAGACCCAGTACTTC. Its protein is CASSPKGGAKGETQYF. The V gene is TRBV18, the J gene TRBJ2-5; the D gene is possibly TRBD2 (7 bases). V shed 2 bases and J shed 4 bases, with 17 bases lying between them. Germline V gives CDR1 KGHSH, CDR2 LQKENI. CDR3 length: 16 amino acids.

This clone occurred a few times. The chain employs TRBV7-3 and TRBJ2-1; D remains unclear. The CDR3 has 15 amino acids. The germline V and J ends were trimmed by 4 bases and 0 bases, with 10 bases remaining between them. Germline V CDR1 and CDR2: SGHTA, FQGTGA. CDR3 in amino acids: CASSSGGDSYNEQFF. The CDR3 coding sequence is TGTGCCAGCAGCTCCGGCGGAGACTCCTACAATGAGCAGTTCTTC.

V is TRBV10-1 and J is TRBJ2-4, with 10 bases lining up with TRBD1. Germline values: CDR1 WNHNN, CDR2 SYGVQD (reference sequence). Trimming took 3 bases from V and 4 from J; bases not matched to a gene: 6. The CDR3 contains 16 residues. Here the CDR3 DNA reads TGCGCCAGCAGTGAAGGACAGGGGGTCTGGAAAAACATTCAGTACTTC. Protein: CASSEGQGVWKNIQYF.

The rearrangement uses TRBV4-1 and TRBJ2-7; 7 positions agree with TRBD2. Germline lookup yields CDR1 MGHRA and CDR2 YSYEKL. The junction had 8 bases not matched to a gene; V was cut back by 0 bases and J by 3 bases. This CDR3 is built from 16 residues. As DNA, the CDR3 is TGCGCCAGCAGCCAAGATCCTAGCGGATCATACTACGAGCAGTACTTC. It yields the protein CASSQDPSGSYYEQYF.

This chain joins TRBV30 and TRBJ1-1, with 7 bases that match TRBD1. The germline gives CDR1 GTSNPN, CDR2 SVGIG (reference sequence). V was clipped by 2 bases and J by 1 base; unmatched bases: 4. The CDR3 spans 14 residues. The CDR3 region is CAWSPGQTNTEAFF. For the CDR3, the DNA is TGTGCCTGGAGTCCGGGACAGACGAACACTGAAGCTTTCTTT.

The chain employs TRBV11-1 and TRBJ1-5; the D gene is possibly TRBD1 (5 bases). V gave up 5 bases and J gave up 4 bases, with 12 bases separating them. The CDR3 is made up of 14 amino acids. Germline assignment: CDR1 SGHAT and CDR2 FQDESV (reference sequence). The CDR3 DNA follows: TGTGCCAGCAGCCTAACAGGCCTTAATCAGCCCCAGCATTTT. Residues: CASSLTGLNQPQHF.

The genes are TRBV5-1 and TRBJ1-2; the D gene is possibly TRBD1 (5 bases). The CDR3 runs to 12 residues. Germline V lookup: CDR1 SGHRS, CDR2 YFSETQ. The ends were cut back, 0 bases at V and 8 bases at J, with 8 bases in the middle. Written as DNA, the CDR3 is TGCGCCAGCAGCTTGGTTGGGGACGGCTACACCTTC. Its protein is CASSLVGDGYTF.

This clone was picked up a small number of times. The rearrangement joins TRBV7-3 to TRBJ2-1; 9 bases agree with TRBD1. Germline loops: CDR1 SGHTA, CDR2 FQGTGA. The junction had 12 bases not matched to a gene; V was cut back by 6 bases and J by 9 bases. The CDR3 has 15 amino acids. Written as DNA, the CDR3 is TGTGCCAGCAGTTACCTAGGGACAGGGTCAGGTGAGCAGTTCTTC. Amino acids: CASSYLGTGSGEQFF.

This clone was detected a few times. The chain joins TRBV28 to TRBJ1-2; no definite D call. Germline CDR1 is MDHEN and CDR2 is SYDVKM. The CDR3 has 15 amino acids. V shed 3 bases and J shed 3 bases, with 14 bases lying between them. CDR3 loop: CASSFPSGYYYGYTF. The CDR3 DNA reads TGTGCCAGCAGTTTCCCCTCGGGATACTACTATGGCTACACCTTC.

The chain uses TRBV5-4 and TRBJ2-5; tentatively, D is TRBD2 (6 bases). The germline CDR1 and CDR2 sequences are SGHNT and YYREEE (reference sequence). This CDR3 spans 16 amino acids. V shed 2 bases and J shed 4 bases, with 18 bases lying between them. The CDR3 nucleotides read TGTGCCAGCAGCTTTTCGCTCCAGGGAGGAGCAGAGACCCAGTACTTC. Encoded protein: CASSFSLQGGAETQYF.

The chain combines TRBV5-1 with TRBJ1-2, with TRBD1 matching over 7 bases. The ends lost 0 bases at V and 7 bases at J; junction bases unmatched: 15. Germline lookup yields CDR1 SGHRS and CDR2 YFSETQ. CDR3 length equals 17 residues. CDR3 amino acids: CASSLGLRQGNLRGYTF. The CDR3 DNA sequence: TGCGCCAGCAGCTTGGGGTTAAGACAGGGCAATCTCCGTGGCTACACCTTC. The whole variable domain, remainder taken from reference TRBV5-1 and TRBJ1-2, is KAGVTQTPRYLIKTRGQQVTLSCSPISGHRSVSWYQQTPGQGLQFLFEYFSETQRNKGNFPGRFSGRQFSNSRSEMNVSTLELGDSALYLCASSLGLRQGNLRGYTFGSGTRLTVV.

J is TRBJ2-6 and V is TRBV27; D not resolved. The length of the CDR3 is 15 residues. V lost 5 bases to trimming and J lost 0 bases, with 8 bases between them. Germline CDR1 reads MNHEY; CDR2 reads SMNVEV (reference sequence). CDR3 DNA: TGTGCCAGCAGTCCATTGAGCTCTGGGGCCAACGTCCTGACTTTC. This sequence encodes CASSPLSSGANVLTF. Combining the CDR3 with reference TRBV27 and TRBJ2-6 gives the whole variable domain EAQVTQNPRYLITVTGKKLTVTCSQNMNHEYMSWYRQDPGLGLRQIYYSMNVEVTDKGDVPEGYKVSRKEKRNFPLILESPSPNQTSLYFCASSPLSSGANVLTFGAGSRLTVL.

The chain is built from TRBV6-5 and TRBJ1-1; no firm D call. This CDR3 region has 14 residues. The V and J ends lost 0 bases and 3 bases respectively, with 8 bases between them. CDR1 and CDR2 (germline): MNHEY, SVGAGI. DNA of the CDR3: TGTGCCAGCAGTTACTCGGACCGATACACTGAAGCTTTCTTT. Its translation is CASSYSDRYTEAFF.

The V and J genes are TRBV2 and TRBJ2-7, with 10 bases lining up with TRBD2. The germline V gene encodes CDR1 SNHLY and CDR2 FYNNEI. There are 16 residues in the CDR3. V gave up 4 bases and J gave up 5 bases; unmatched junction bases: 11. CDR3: CASSASGGAFTHEQYF. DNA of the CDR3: TGTGCCAGCAGTGCCAGCGGGGGGGCCTTTACCCACGAGCAGTACTTC.